A single sample is the source of the 31 T cell receptor beta chains below, sequenced in a study of blood T cell repertoires in COVID-19. Assay: immunoSEQ multiplex PCR; the TCRdb copy retains only in-frame clones and omits some. In the table there are about 310,000 clones, 80% to 90% of which are singletons. Sample: PBMCs or T cells enriched from blood (not recorded which). The receptor source for this set is a man aged 25-45 years who had recovered from COVID-19.

This sequence joins TRBV18 and TRBJ1-1; D remains ambiguous. V lost 2 bases and J 1 base, leaving 5 bases between the germline ends. The CDR3 is 13 amino acids. CDR1 and CDR2 from the germline V gene are KGHSH and LQKENI. This CDR3 is CASSPAGNTEAFF. The CDR3 nucleotides are TGTGCCAGCTCACCAGCAGGGAACACTGAAGCTTTCTTT.

The table lists this clone with a count of one. The CDR3 loop is CASRQGADYNSPLHF. The CDR3 region has the DNA TGTGCCAGCAGACAGGGGGCCGACTATAATTCACCCCTCCACTTT. The V call is TRBV7-9, the J call TRBJ1-6; 9 positions match TRBD1. Germline CDR1 reads SEHNR; CDR2 reads FQNEAQ (reference sequence). The CDR3 extends over 15 amino acids. The ends lost 6 bases at V and 3 bases at J; junction bases unmatched: 3.

The chain links TRBV19 to TRBJ1-1, with 8 bases matching TRBD1. This CDR3 has 16 residues. With 6 bases clipped from V and 3 bases from J, the junction kept 12 bases outside the gene matches. Germline CDR1 reads LNHDA; CDR2 reads SQIVND (reference sequence). The CDR3 nucleotides read TGTGCCAGTAGCACCCTACCGGGACAGGAAGACACTGAAGCTTTCTTT. Its translation is CASSTLPGQEDTEAFF.

This clone appeared a single time. The same CDR3 is also encoded by other DNA sequences in this sample. The chain employs TRBV7-3 and TRBJ2-7; D may be TRBD2 (5 bases). V was pared by 5 bases and J by 0 bases, with 8 bases between. Germline V lookup: CDR1 SGHTA, CDR2 FQGTGA. The CDR3 consists of 13 residues. CDR3 nucleotides: TGTGCCAGCAGCCCCGGGGTCTCCTACGAGCAGTACTTC. It yields the protein CASSPGVSYEQYF. The variable domain in full, completed from reference TRBV7-3 and TRBJ2-7, reads GAGVSQTPSNKVTEKGKYVELRCDPISGHTALYWYRQSLGQGPEFLIYFQGTGAADDSGLPNDRFFAVRPEGSVSTLKIQRTERGDSAVYLCASSPGVSYEQYFGPGTRLTVT.

The chain couples TRBV18 to TRBJ2-1; TRBD1 agrees at 10 bases. CDR1 KGHSH and CDR2 LQKENI come from the germline V gene. The CDR3 loop spans 15 amino acids. The ends lost 2 bases at V and 9 bases at J; junction bases unmatched: 7. Here the CDR3 reads CASSPEGQGRSEQFF. CDR3 nucleotides: TGTGCCAGCTCACCAGAGGGACAGGGGAGGAGTGAGCAGTTCTTC. The full variable domain, rest sourced from reference TRBV18 and TRBJ2-1, is NAGVMQNPRHLVRRRGQEARLRCSPMKGHSHVYWYRQLPEEGLKFMVYLQKENIIDESGMPKERFSAEFPKEGPSILRIQQVVRGDSAAYFCASSPEGQGRSEQFFGPGTRLTVL.

The chain combines TRBV4-3 with TRBJ1-2; 10 bases line up with TRBD1. The CDR3 has 14 residues. Germline V lookup: CDR1 LGHNA, CDR2 YSLEER. V was pared by 0 bases and J by 7 bases, with 2 bases of the junction left unmatched. CDR3 nucleotide sequence: TGCGCCAGCAGCCAAGAGACAGGGGGCGGTGGCTACACCTTC. It translates to CASSQETGGGGYTF.

The J gene is TRBJ2-7, the V gene TRBV9, with 8 bases matching TRBD2. V trimming: 4 bases; J trimming: 0 bases; junction bases outside the gene matches: 6. There are 15 residues in the CDR3. Germline V gives CDR1 SGDLS, CDR2 YYNGEE. The CDR3 bases are TGTGCCAGCAGCCCTCGCGGGGGGAGCTCCTACGAGCAGTACTTC. The encoded protein is CASSPRGGSSYEQYF.

This clone came up once. DNA of the CDR3: TGTGCCAGCAGTTACGGGGGACAGTCAGGCTACACCTTC. The encoded protein is CASSYGGQSGYTF. V and J are TRBV6-5 and TRBJ1-2, with 7 bases identical to TRBD1. Germline CDR1 is MNHEY and CDR2 is SVGAGI. Trimming at V came to 2 bases and at J to 8 bases, leaving 5 bases not matched to a gene. CDR3 size: 13 residues.

The chain joins TRBV19 to TRBJ1-2; 8 bases agree with TRBD1. The germline CDR1 and CDR2 sequences are LNHDA and SQIVND (reference sequence). The junction had 7 bases not matched to a gene; V was cut back by 5 bases and J by 8 bases. The CDR3 covers 13 residues. CDR3 in DNA: TGTGCCAGTAGTTGGCAGGGGGCGGTCGGCTACACCTTC. Its protein product is CASSWQGAVGYTF.

The chain is built from TRBV5-5 and TRBJ2-1, with TRBD2 identical over 12 bases. J lost 8 bases, V lost 1 base, and 4 bases had no gene match. CDR1 is SGHKS and CDR2 is YYEKEE in the germline V gene (reference sequence). There are 15 residues in the CDR3. The CDR3 bases are TGTGCCAGCAGCTTGCTAGCGGGGGGGCAAGATGAGCAGTTCTTC. Amino acid sequence: CASSLLAGGQDEQFF.

This clone has only one observation. This chain joins TRBV27 and TRBJ2-2; a possible D gene is TRBD2 (7 bases). Germline CDR1 reads MNHEY; CDR2 reads SMNVEV (reference sequence). There are 15 residues in the CDR3. The germline V and J ends were trimmed by 4 bases and 3 bases, with 12 bases remaining between them. CDR3 sequence (DNA): TGTGCCAGCAGTTCGGGGGGCGGTCACACCGGGGAGCTGTTTTTT. The encoded protein is CASSSGGGHTGELFF.

The DNA of the CDR3 is TGTGCCAGCAGCCCGGACAGGGCGGTGGCCGGGGAGCTGTTTTTT. Protein: CASSPDRAVAGELFF. The chain recombines TRBV7-2 with TRBJ2-2, with 8 bases matching TRBD1. Germline V gene data show CDR1 as SGHTA and CDR2 as FQGNSA. With V trimmed by 5 bases and J by 6 bases, 8 bases remained unmatched. The CDR3 spans 15 residues. The full variable domain, completed using reference TRBV7-2 and TRBJ2-2, is GAGVSQSPSNKVTEKGKDVELRCDPISGHTALYWYRQSLGQGLEFLIYFQGNSAPDKSGLPSDRFSAERTGGSVSTLTIQRTQQEDSAVYLCASSPDRAVAGELFFGEGSRLTVL.

The chain is built from TRBV6-5 and TRBJ1-3; tentative D call: TRBD1 (6 bases). Germline V gene sequence: CDR1 MNHEY, CDR2 SVGAGI. This CDR3 spans 16 amino acids. Between the trimmed V and J ends, which lost 0 bases and 4 bases, there was a span of 13 bases. CDR3 nucleotide sequence: TGTGCCAGCAGTTACTCGAAGTGGGGGCTCGGAAACACCATATATTTT. It codes for CASSYSKWGLGNTIYF.

CDR3 region: CASSLTGHGNTGELFF. DNA for the CDR3: TGTGCCAGCAGCCTTACGGGACACGGGAACACCGGGGAGCTGTTTTTT. The rearrangement uses TRBV9 and TRBJ2-2; TRBD1 might be the D (6 bases). The CDR3 totals 16 residues. V was trimmed by 4 bases and J by 1 base, leaving 14 bases between them. Germline CDR1 is SGDLS and CDR2 is YYNGEE.

This clone has just one count. The V call is TRBV4-2, the J call TRBJ2-3; D unresolved. Germline loops: CDR1 LGHNA, CDR2 YNFKEQ. This CDR3 contains 15 residues. V lost 0 bases to trimming and J lost 5 bases, with 12 bases between them. In nucleotides, the CDR3 is TGTGCCAGCAGCCAAGATCTGGCAAGTCTAGATACGCAGTATTTT. This codes for CASSQDLASLDTQYF.

This clone was found a few times. J is TRBJ1-5 and V is TRBV6-2 or TRBV6-3; D possibly corresponds to TRBD1 (6 bases). V gave up 5 bases and J gave up 3 bases, with 11 bases separating them. Germline CDR1 MNHEY, CDR2 SVGEGT. This CDR3 comprises 14 residues. The CDR3 bases are TGTGCCAGCAGTAACGACAGGAACAATCAGCCCCAGCATTTT. This translates into CASSNDRNNQPQHF.

The J gene is TRBJ2-5, the V gene TRBV11-2; 14 bases map to TRBD2. The CDR3 consists of 16 residues. Trimming at V came to 0 bases and at J to 4 bases, leaving 1 base not matched to a gene. Germline V CDR1 and CDR2: SGHAT, FQNNGV. CDR3 sequence reads: CASSLEGLAGAETQYF. Here the CDR3 DNA reads TGTGCCAGCAGCTTAGAGGGACTAGCGGGGGCAGAGACCCAGTACTTC.

The V and J genes are TRBV10-1 and TRBJ2-1; D possibly corresponds to TRBD2 (6 bases). Per the germline V gene, CDR1 is WNHNN and CDR2 is SYGVQD (reference sequence). Trimming left V 3 bases short and J 8 bases short, with 17 bases between. The CDR3 covers 15 residues. CDR3 amino acids: CASSDSRGVTYEQFF. The DNA for the CDR3 is TGCGCCAGCAGTGACTCGCGGGGAGTCACCTATGAGCAGTTCTTC.

Only one count was recorded for this clone. The chain has TRBV10-3 and TRBJ2-3; no clear D gene. The germline gives CDR1 ENHRY, CDR2 SYGVKD. The CDR3 covers 12 residues. V was shortened by 6 bases and J by 6 bases, with 10 bases between the two germline ends. CDR3 nucleotide sequence: TGTGCCATCAGATTAAACGGGGATACGCAGTATTTT. This gives the protein CAIRLNGDTQYF.

About this clone: This same CDR3 is encoded by further DNA sequences in the sample. The rearrangement uses TRBV5-4 and TRBJ2-7, with D perhaps TRBD2 (6 bases). Deletions cut 3 bases from V and 0 bases from J, with 10 bases between. The CDR3 sequence is 14 residues long. The V gene's germline CDR1 is SGHNT and CDR2 YYREEE (reference sequence). The CDR3 bases are TGTGCCAGCAGCTGGGGGGACGGCTCCTACGAGCAGTACTTC. It translates to CASSWGDGSYEQYF.

The V gene is TRBV5-1, the J gene TRBJ2-1, with D possibly TRBD2 on 6 matching bases. Trimming removed 3 bases at V and 0 bases at J, with 10 bases between. Germline CDR1 reads SGHRS; CDR2 reads YFSETQ. The CDR3 length is 15 residues. DNA of the CDR3: TGCGCCAGCAGCTCCCGGGACTTCTCCTACAATGAGCAGTTCTTC. This translates into CASSSRDFSYNEQFF. Full variable domain (rest looked up from reference TRBV5-1 and TRBJ2-1): KAGVTQTPRYLIKTRGQQVTLSCSPISGHRSVSWYQQTPGQGLQFLFEYFSETQRNKGNFPGRFSGRQFSNSRSEMNVSTLELGDSALYLCASSSRDFSYNEQFFGPGTRLTVL.

The chain combines TRBV19 with TRBJ1-2; D is unresolved. The CDR3 has 15 residues. The V end lost 0 bases, the J end lost 1 base, and 9 bases lay between the germline ends. Germline V gene data show CDR1 as LNHDA and CDR2 as SQIVND (reference sequence). CDR3 sequence: CASSIDNSINYGYTF. The CDR3 DNA reads TGTGCCAGTAGTATAGACAACAGTATTAACTATGGCTACACCTTC.

The rearrangement uses TRBV7-9 and TRBJ1-1; TRBD1 might be the D (6 bases). V lost 6 bases, J lost 3 bases, and 14 bases lay in between. Germline CDR1 SEHNR, CDR2 FQNEAQ (reference sequence). The CDR3 is 14 amino acids. The DNA for the CDR3 is TGTGCCAGCAGACGACTAGGGGGGGACACTGAAGCTTTCTTT. As protein: CASRRLGGDTEAFF.

This chain connects TRBV12-5 to TRBJ2-3; 7 positions agree with TRBD1. CDR1 LGHNT and CDR2 FRNRAP come from the germline V gene. This CDR3 has 17 residues. J gave up 0 bases and V 2 bases, and 8 bases lay outside the gene matches. CDR3 coding DNA: TGTGCTAGTGGTTTGCTTCCCGGGACAGCTAGCACAGATACGCAGTATTTT. Its protein is CASGLLPGTASTDTQYF. The full variable domain, with the rest looked up from reference TRBV12-5 and TRBJ2-3, is DARVTQTPRHKVTEMGQEVTMRCQPILGHNTVFWYRQTMMQGLELLAYFRNRAPLDDSGMPKDRFSAEMPDATLATLKIQPSEPRDSAVYFCASGLLPGTASTDTQYFGPGTRLTVL.

The gene calls are TRBV6-1 and TRBJ2-3; D is perhaps TRBD1 (6 bases). This CDR3 region has 15 residues. V was shortened by 2 bases and J by 3 bases, with 12 bases between the two germline ends. CDR1 is MNHNS, CDR2 SASEGT, per germline. In DNA form, the CDR3 reads TGTGCCAGCAGTGAACGACAGGATGTAACAGATACGCAGTATTTT. Its translation: CASSERQDVTDTQYF.

This clone has only one observation. V gene TRBV4-2 combines with J gene TRBJ2-7; TRBD2 aligns across 13 bases. The length of the CDR3 is 15 residues. The J segment lost 6 bases and the V segment lost 2 bases, leaving 4 bases of the junction unmatched. Looked up from germline, CDR1 is LGHNA and CDR2 is YNFKEQ. The CDR3, as DNA: TGTGCCAGCAGCCAAACCACTAGCGGGGGGGTCGAGCAGTACTTC. Residues: CASSQTTSGGVEQYF.

The chain combines TRBV4-3 with TRBJ1-4, with 9 bases lining up with TRBD1. J gave up 8 bases and V 1 base, and 11 bases lay outside the gene matches. CDR1 is LGHNA, CDR2 YSLEER, per germline. The CDR3 sequence is 17 residues long. CDR3 residues: CASSQGQPGTGSEKLFF. Here the CDR3 DNA reads TGCGCCAGCAGCCAAGGGCAACCCGGGACAGGGAGCGAAAAACTGTTTTTT.

This clone was picked up a small number of times. This CDR3 is CASSNPNQGADEQFF. CDR3 nucleotides: TGTGCCAGCAGCAACCCGAACCAGGGGGCCGATGAGCAGTTCTTC. This chain joins TRBV7-9 and TRBJ2-1; TRBD1 matches at 8 bases. The CDR3 contains 15 residues. Germline V gene data show CDR1 as SEHNR and CDR2 as FQNEAQ (reference sequence). V shed 5 bases, J shed 8 bases, and the junction held 11 bases outside the gene matches. The full variable domain, its missing parts supplied by reference TRBV7-9 and TRBJ2-1, is DTGVSQNPRHKITKRGQNVTFRCDPISEHNRLYWYRQTLGQGPEFLTYFQNEAQLEKSRLLSDRFSAERPKGSFSTLEIQRTEQGDSAMYLCASSNPNQGADEQFFGPGTRLTVL.

For the CDR3, the DNA is TGTGCCTGGGAGGGGAGGGGTCTCCGGAGCTCTGGAAACACCATATATTTT. Encoded protein: CAWEGRGLRSSGNTIYF. The chain links TRBV30 to TRBJ1-3; weak D call: TRBD1 (5 bases). Germline V CDR1 and CDR2: GTSNPN, SVGIG (reference sequence). The CDR3 is made up of 17 amino acids. V dropped 5 bases and J dropped 0 bases, with 20 bases sitting between them.

This clone has just one count. The chain combines TRBV5-1 with TRBJ2-1, with D uncertain. V gave up 2 bases and J gave up 3 bases, with 18 bases separating them. This CDR3 is built from 17 residues. Germline values: CDR1 SGHRS, CDR2 YFSETQ. The chain's CDR3 is CASSFSYATENYNEQFF. CDR3 nucleotide sequence: TGCGCCAGCAGCTTCAGCTACGCCACAGAAAACTACAATGAGCAGTTCTTC.

The V gene is TRBV29-1, the J gene TRBJ1-5; the D gene is possibly TRBD1 (5 bases). This CDR3 contains 13 residues. Germline assignment: CDR1 SQVTM and CDR2 ANQGSEA. Trimming pared 4 bases from V and 5 bases from J, leaving 12 bases between. The CDR3 sequence is CSVAGGDDQPQHF. The CDR3 region has the DNA TGCAGCGTTGCGGGGGGGGATGATCAGCCCCAGCATTTT.